Listed below are T cell receptor beta chains from one sample, sequenced in a study of cytomegalovirus exposure and HLA in healthy donors. Produced via immunoSEQ multiplex PCR; TCRdb's table is partial and in-frame only. The repertoire table contains 55,000 to 75,000 clones. Specimen: PBMCs. The receptors stem from a woman aged 30 to 39 in good health and CMV-seronegative. Each CDR3 is given with its conserved first and last residue. The order of the fields is V gene, J gene, D gene, CDR3 DNA, CDR3 protein. A D gene is named only where the DNA matches it firmly.

TRBV18	TRBJ2-7	TRBD2	TGTGCCAGCTCACCAGGGGAGGGCAGGGAGCAGTACTTC	CASSPGEGREQYF
TRBV6-5	TRBJ1-2	TRBD1	TGTGCCAGCCTGGACAGGGGTAGGAGGGATGGCTACACCTTC	CASLDRGRRDGYTF
TRBV4-2	TRBJ1-1	.	TGTGCCAGCAGACCTCGGGGGGACACTGAAGCTTTCTTT	CASRPRGDTEAFF
TRBV10-3	TRBJ2-5	TRBD2	TGTGCCATCATAGGACTAGCGGTAGAAGAGACCCAGTACTTC	CAIIGLAVEETQYF
TRBV27	TRBJ2-5	.	TGTGCCAGCAGTTTACCAGGGTCAGAGACCCAGTACTTC	CASSLPGSETQYF
TRBV7-9	TRBJ1-2	.	TGTGCCAGCAGCCCCGACAGGTTCTATGGCTACACCTTC	CASSPDRFYGYTF
TRBV27	TRBJ1-5	TRBD1	TGTGCCAGCAGTTTGACAGGGGCTGGTCAGCCCCAGCATTTT	CASSLTGAGQPQHF
TRBV4-1	TRBJ1-1	.	TGCGCCAGCAGCCAATGGGGGGGCCACTCGGGGCGGGAGAACACTGAAGCTTTCTTT	CASSQWGGHSGRENTEAFF
TRBV5-1	TRBJ2-5	.	TGCGCCAGCAGCCCGGTCGGGGGACCGGGTGAGACCCAGTACTTC	CASSPVGGPGETQYF
TRBV18	TRBJ2-7	.	TGTGCCAGCTCACCACCGAGGGCAGGGGAGCAACGCGAGCAGTACTTC	CASSPPRAGEQREQYF
TRBV4-2	TRBJ2-7	TRBD2	TGTGCCAGCAGCCAAGGGCGAGCGGGAATATACGAGCAGTACTTC	CASSQGRAGIYEQYF
TRBV4-2	TRBJ1-6	.	TGTGCCAGCAGCCAAGGGACTGCGGAAATCGCCTATAATTCACCCCTCCACTTT	CASSQGTAEIAYNSPLHF
TRBV27	TRBJ2-3	TRBD2	TGTGCCAGCAGTCCTGGACTAGCGGGAGATAAAAACGCAGATACGCAGTATTTT	CASSPGLAGDKNADTQYF
TRBV4-1	TRBJ1-5	TRBD1	TGCGCCAGCAGCCAAGGGGACAGGGACAATCAGCCCCAGCATTTT	CASSQGDRDNQPQHF
TRBV5-1	TRBJ1-2	TRBD1	TGCGCCAGCAGCACCGAACCCGGGACAGGGGGCTCTGGCTACACCTTC	CASSTEPGTGGSGYTF